These 32 T cell receptor beta chains came from one sample sequenced in a study of shared clonotypes between healthy human individuals. Measured with immunoSEQ multiplex PCR; TCRdb has only the in-frame clones, and not every one. The sample contains around 2,100,000 clones, over 85% of which appear only once. Naive CD8 cells comprised CD45RO-negative, CCR7-positively selected cells, excluding terminally differentiated effector memory CD45RA+ cells. Specimen: naive CD8+ T cells sorted from blood. The receptor source for this set is a man aged 18 to 29 in good health.

This chain joins TRBV9 and TRBJ2-7; D unclear. CDR3 length: 14 amino acids. Germline V gene data show CDR1 as SGDLS and CDR2 as YYNGEE. V was shortened by 3 bases and J by 2 bases, with 12 bases between the two germline ends. As DNA, the CDR3 is TGTGCCAGCAGCGCCCCGACTCGCCCCTACGAGCAGTACTTC. This encodes CASSAPTRPYEQYF.

Regarding this clone: Different DNA sequences within this sample yield the same CDR3. In DNA, the CDR3 is TGTGCCAGCAGTTACGGACAGGGGGCCTACGAGCAGTACTTC. Translating gives CASSYGQGAYEQYF. The chain has TRBV6-5 and TRBJ2-5; the match to TRBD1 covers 10 bases. The J call is doubtful: the DNA matches TRBJ2-7 better. The CDR3 has 14 amino acids. Looked up from germline, CDR1 is MNHEY and CDR2 is SVGAGI.

This chain joins TRBV4-3 and TRBJ2-7; 7 bases fit TRBD2. Germline CDR1 LGHNA, CDR2 YSLEER. The CDR3 has 18 residues. V shed 5 bases, J shed 0 bases, and the junction held 16 bases outside the gene matches. CDR3 DNA: TGCGCCAGCAGCTGGGGTAGAACGAGAGCGGGAATCTCCTACGAGCAGTACTTC. This codes for CASSWGRTRAGISYEQYF.

This sequence joins TRBV28 and TRBJ1-4; TRBD1 agrees at 7 bases. The length of the CDR3 is 15 residues. The germline V gene has CDR1 MDHEN and CDR2 SYDVKM. Losses at the gene ends were 5 bases for V and 3 bases for J; bases not matched to a gene: 6. The chain's CDR3 is CASSGPGQSNEKLFF. CDR3 in DNA: TGTGCCAGCAGTGGACCGGGACAGTCTAATGAAAAACTGTTTTTT.

This chain connects TRBV7-9 to TRBJ2-3; D might be TRBD2 (5 bases). CDR1 is SEHNR and CDR2 is FQNEAQ in the germline V gene (reference sequence). CDR3 size: 15 residues. V was trimmed by 4 bases and J by 3 bases, leaving 14 bases between them. The CDR3 loop reads CASSSETGLTDTQYF. CDR3 coding DNA: TGTGCCAGCAGCTCCGAGACGGGATTAACAGATACGCAGTATTTT.

This chain connects TRBV6-5 to TRBJ2-7; 9 bases fit TRBD2. This CDR3 has 15 amino acids. The trim removed 4 bases at V and 4 bases at J, leaving 8 bases unmatched. Per germline, CDR1 MNHEY and CDR2 SVGAGI. The DNA of the CDR3 is TGTGCCAGCAGTTTCGTAGCGGGAGAGGGATACGAGCAGTACTTC. It yields the protein CASSFVAGEGYEQYF.

V gene TRBV19 combines with J gene TRBJ1-1; no definite D call. The germline V and J ends were trimmed by 9 bases and 1 base, with 15 bases remaining between them. CDR3 length: 14 amino acids. Germline V gene data show CDR1 as LNHDA and CDR2 as SQIVND (reference sequence). The chain's CDR3 is CARRWPHENTEAFF. Written as DNA, the CDR3 is TGTGCCAGACGGTGGCCACATGAGAACACTGAAGCTTTCTTT. The full variable domain, rest sourced from reference TRBV19 and TRBJ1-1, is DGGITQSPKYLFRKEGQNVTLSCEQNLNHDAMYWYRQDPGQGLRLIYYSQIVNDFQKGDIAEGYSVSREKKESFPLTVTSAQKNPTAFYLCARRWPHENTEAFFGQGTRLTVV.

This chain uses TRBV6-1 with TRBJ2-3; perhaps D is TRBD1 or TRBD2 (6 bases each). The germline CDR1 and CDR2 sequences are MNHNS and SASEGT. CDR3 size: 16 residues. With 3 bases removed from V and 5 bases from J, the gap between germline ends came to 18 bases. In nucleotides, the CDR3 is TGTGCCAGCAGTGAGGTCATTTGGGGGGCGGGAGATACGCAGTATTTT. Its translation is CASSEVIWGAGDTQYF.

For the CDR3, the DNA is TGTGCCAGCAGCTTACTAGCGGGAGTCTCCTACAATGAGCAGTTCTTC. Translation gives CASSLLAGVSYNEQFF. The rearrangement links TRBV7-2 to TRBJ2-1; 10 nucleotides line up with TRBD2. CDR1 is SGHTA, CDR2 FQGNSA, per germline. V lost 2 bases and J lost 0; bases outside the gene matches: 1. The CDR3 contains 16 residues.

This clone came up once. The CDR3 here is CASIRTGAYGYTF. CDR3 DNA: TGTGCCAGCATCAGGACAGGGGCTTATGGCTACACCTTC. V usage is TRBV5-6 and J usage is TRBJ1-2; 9 nucleotides line up with TRBD1. The ends lost 6 bases at V and 5 bases at J; junction bases unmatched: 5. The CDR3 is 13 residues long. Germline CDR1 reads SGHDT; CDR2 reads YYEEEE. The variable domain in full, with the rest retrieved from reference TRBV5-6 and TRBJ1-2, is DAGVTQSPTHLIKTRGQQVTLRCSPKSGHDTVSWYQQALGQGPQFIFQYYEEEERQRGNFPDRFSGHQFPNYSSELNVNALLLGDSALYLCASIRTGAYGYTFGSGTRLTVV.

The chain couples TRBV2 to TRBJ2-3; 10 nucleotides match TRBD2. The trim removed 8 bases at V and 1 base at J, leaving 6 bases unmatched. This CDR3 region has 15 residues. In germline, CDR1 is SNHLY, CDR2 FYNNEI. As DNA, the CDR3 is TGTGCCAGCGGAGTAACTAGCGGGGGCACAGATACGCAGTATTTT. Translated, it gives CASGVTSGGTDTQYF.

The gene calls are TRBV9 and TRBJ2-6; D unclear. CDR3 length equals 19 residues. Trimming removed 3 bases from V and 2 bases from J, with 21 bases in between. Germline loops: CDR1 SGDLS, CDR2 YYNGEE. CDR3 nucleotide sequence: TGTGCCAGCAGCGCGTACGGGCCCTTTACCCCAACTGGGGCCAACGTCCTGACTTTC. Protein: CASSAYGPFTPTGANVLTF. The full variable domain, completed using reference TRBV9 and TRBJ2-6, is DSGVTQTPKHLITATGQRVTLRCSPRSGDLSVYWYQQSLDQGLQFLIQYYNGEERAKGNILERFSAQQFPDLHSELNLSSLELGDSALYFCASSAYGPFTPTGANVLTFGAGSRLTVL.

The V call is TRBV11-1, the J call TRBJ2-5, with D unclear. Germline V gene lookup returns CDR1 SGHAT and CDR2 FQDESV (reference sequence). This CDR3 region has 12 residues. V was pared by 1 base and J by 2 bases, with 2 bases between. CDR3 bases: TGTGCCAGCAGCTTAGAGCAAGAGACCCAGTACTTC. Translated, it gives CASSLEQETQYF.

This clone was detected only once. V usage is TRBV4-1 and J usage is TRBJ1-3; D is undetermined. The germline gives CDR1 MGHRA, CDR2 YSYEKL. Trimming took off 1 base at V and 7 bases at J, with 14 bases between the two ends. CDR3 length: 15 residues. The CDR3 is CASSQGDGLGNTIYF. DNA of the CDR3: TGCGCCAGCAGCCAAGGGGATGGACTTGGGAACACCATATATTTT.

The chain recombines TRBV28 with TRBJ1-5, with unresolved D. The V end lost 0 bases, the J end lost 2 bases, and 5 bases lay between the germline ends. The CDR3 spans 14 residues. Germline CDR1 is MDHEN and CDR2 is SYDVKM. The CDR3 loop is CASSLWQGNQPQHF. CDR3 sequence (DNA): TGTGCCAGCAGTTTATGGCAGGGCAATCAGCCCCAGCATTTT.

The chain uses TRBV6-1 and TRBJ2-7, with 10 bases lining up with TRBD2. The germline gives CDR1 MNHNS, CDR2 SASEGT. The CDR3 is 16 amino acids. Unmatched junction bases numbered 9, after V lost 2 bases and J lost 5 bases. The CDR3 sequence: CASSERSSGSIHEQYF. CDR3 DNA: TGTGCCAGCAGTGAACGGTCTAGCGGGAGTATCCACGAGCAGTACTTC.

The chain links TRBV28 to TRBJ2-5, with D perhaps TRBD1 (6 bases). V shed 3 bases and J shed 0 bases, with 11 bases lying between them. The CDR3 extends over 15 amino acids. CDR1 MDHEN and CDR2 SYDVKM come from the germline V gene. The CDR3 DNA is TGTGCCAGCAGTTTTGGTCAGGGGAACCAAGAGACCCAGTACTTC. Its protein product is CASSFGQGNQETQYF.

This clone was observed once. The rearrangement links TRBV7-9 to TRBJ2-5, with D perhaps TRBD1 (6 bases). Germline V gene data show CDR1 as SEHNR and CDR2 as FQNEAQ (reference sequence). Trimming removed 4 bases at V and 2 bases at J, with 14 bases between. The CDR3 consists of 15 residues. CDR3 protein: CASSSWTEAQETQYF. DNA of the CDR3: TGTGCCAGCAGCTCGTGGACAGAAGCACAAGAGACCCAGTACTTC.

The V and J genes are TRBV12-5 and TRBJ1-2; TRBD1 agrees at 7 bases. The trim removed 5 bases at V and 3 bases at J, leaving 9 bases unmatched. The CDR3 has 15 residues. From germline, CDR1 is LGHNT and CDR2 FRNRAP. In DNA form, the CDR3 reads TGTGCTAGTGGTCCAAACACCGACAGGGACTATGGCTACACCTTC. Its protein is CASGPNTDRDYGYTF.

V gene TRBV27 combines with J gene TRBJ2-2, with D perhaps assigned TRBD1 or TRBD2 (6 bases each). CDR3 length equals 16 residues. Between the trimmed V and J ends, which lost 5 bases and 1 base, there was a span of 14 bases. The germline V gene encodes CDR1 MNHEY and CDR2 SMNVEV (reference sequence). CDR3 coding DNA: TGTGCCAGCAGTCCCAGGGGACTCAGGAACACCGGGGAGCTGTTTTTT. Translation gives CASSPRGLRNTGELFF.

This clone was seen once. The V and J genes are TRBV14 and TRBJ2-7, with D hard to call. Germline V gene sequence: CDR1 SGHDN, CDR2 FVKESK. V was trimmed by 0 bases and J by 4 bases, leaving 7 bases between them. The CDR3 consists of 13 residues. The DNA for the CDR3 is TGTGCCAGCAGCCAAGATCTAGATTACGAGCAGTACTTC. It translates to CASSQDLDYEQYF. Combining the CDR3 with reference TRBV14 and TRBJ2-7 gives the whole variable domain EAGVTQFPSHSVIEKGQTVTLRCDPISGHDNLYWYRRVMGKEIKFLLHFVKESKQDESGMPNNRFLAERTGGTYSTLKVQPAELEDSGVYFCASSQDLDYEQYFGPGTRLTVT.

V usage is TRBV11-2 and J usage is TRBJ2-7; tentatively, D is TRBD2 (5 bases). The CDR3 loop spans 16 amino acids. CDR1 and CDR2 (germline): SGHAT, FQNNGV. V gave up 0 bases and J gave up 2 bases, with 14 bases separating them. The CDR3 sequence: CASSLEDWTSTYEQYF. The CDR3 DNA reads as TGTGCCAGCAGCTTAGAGGACTGGACTTCAACCTACGAGCAGTACTTC. The variable domain in full, with the rest retrieved from reference TRBV11-2 and TRBJ2-7, is EAGVAQSPRYKIIEKRQSVAFWCNPISGHATLYWYQQILGQGPKLLIQFQNNGVVDDSQLPKDRFSAERLKGVDSTLKIQPAKLEDSAVYLCASSLEDWTSTYEQYFGPGTRLTVT.

This chain connects TRBV11-2 to TRBJ2-1, with 8 positions matching TRBD1. The germline gives CDR1 SGHAT, CDR2 FQNNGV. V was clipped by 4 bases and J by 6 bases; unmatched bases: 14. The CDR3 extends over 17 amino acids. The chain's CDR3 is CASSSPVGDRLGNEQFF. CDR3 DNA sequence: TGTGCCAGCAGCTCCCCGGTCGGGGACAGGTTGGGCAATGAGCAGTTCTTC. Full variable domain (rest looked up from reference TRBV11-2 and TRBJ2-1): EAGVAQSPRYKIIEKRQSVAFWCNPISGHATLYWYQQILGQGPKLLIQFQNNGVVDDSQLPKDRFSAERLKGVDSTLKIQPAKLEDSAVYLCASSSPVGDRLGNEQFFGPGTRLTVL.

To note about this clone: Different DNA sequences within this sample yield the same CDR3. The rearrangement joins TRBV7-9 to TRBJ2-1; D uncertain. The CDR3 runs to 12 residues. CDR1 is SEHNR and CDR2 is FQNEAQ in the germline V gene (reference sequence). Between the trimmed V and J ends, which lost 5 bases and 7 bases, there was a span of 9 bases. For the CDR3, the DNA is TGTGCCAGCAGCCCGGTAGGGAATGAGCAGTTCTTC. Protein: CASSPVGNEQFF.

About this clone: The sample contains more than one DNA sequence encoding this CDR3. The chain has TRBV6-5 and TRBJ2-7; 8 bases match TRBD2. The V gene's germline CDR1 is MNHEY and CDR2 SVGAGI. This CDR3 spans 13 amino acids. The V and J ends lost 4 bases and 3 bases, in that order; junction bases with no gene match: 2. The CDR3 loop reads CASSSGLGYEQYF. The CDR3 nucleotides read TGTGCCAGCAGTTCGGGACTAGGCTACGAGCAGTACTTC.

This sequence joins TRBV5-6 and TRBJ2-4, with 9 bases matching TRBD1. The CDR3 has 17 residues. Trimming took 4 bases from V and 8 from J; bases not matched to a gene: 16. Germline CDR1 reads SGHDT; CDR2 reads YYEEEE. CDR3 in DNA: TGTGCCAGCAGCCCCCCATGGCTACAGGGGGCGCGGGACATTCAGTACTTC. Translating gives CASSPPWLQGARDIQYF.

This chain uses TRBV28 with TRBJ2-7; 7 bases agree with TRBD1. J lost 2 bases, V lost 7 bases, and 8 bases had no gene match. CDR3 size: 14 residues. Germline-derived CDR1 and CDR2 are MDHEN and SYDVKM. As DNA, the CDR3 is TGTGCCAGCATCACCCACAGGGGTCCCTACGAGCAGTACTTC. It codes for CASITHRGPYEQYF.

This chain uses TRBV13 with TRBJ2-1; 13 nucleotides agree with TRBD2. The germline V gene has CDR1 PRHDT and CDR2 FYEKMQ (reference sequence). The J segment lost 6 bases and the V segment lost 5 bases, leaving 7 bases of the junction unmatched. The CDR3 has 16 residues. CDR3 nucleotide sequence: TGTGCCAGCAGCGCCAGGACTAGCGGGAGTAGCAATGAGCAGTTCTTC. Translated, it gives CASSARTSGSSNEQFF.

Of note for this clone: The sample has other DNA sequences that encode this CDR3 too. The chain combines TRBV2 with TRBJ1-1; D call uncertain. Germline-derived CDR1 and CDR2 are SNHLY and FYNNEI. V shed 6 bases and J shed 2 bases, with 7 bases lying between them. The CDR3 loop spans 12 amino acids. The CDR3, as DNA: TGTGCCAGCAGAGAGGGAAACACTGAAGCTTTCTTT. Amino acid sequence: CASREGNTEAFF.

The chain recombines TRBV5-6 with TRBJ2-3; D unclear. Germline-derived CDR1 and CDR2 are SGHDT and YYEEEE. With 7 bases removed from V and 2 bases from J, the gap between germline ends came to 8 bases. There are 12 residues in the CDR3. The CDR3 spells CASGLVTDTQYF. CDR3 nucleotide sequence: TGTGCCAGCGGGTTGGTCACAGATACGCAGTATTTT.

The genes are TRBV11-1 and TRBJ1-2; D is perhaps TRBD1 (6 bases). Trimming took 1 base from V and 4 from J, leaving 13 bases between them. The CDR3 is 15 amino acids. CDR1 and CDR2 (germline): SGHAT, FQDESV (reference sequence). CDR3 bases: TGTGCCAGCAGCTTAGGGTCGACAGGAGCCTATGGCTACACCTTC. Its translation: CASSLGSTGAYGYTF.

CDR3 protein: CASSLTDPNTEAFF. The CDR3 DNA reads TGTGCCAGCAGCTTGACAGATCCGAACACTGAAGCTTTCTTT. The V call is TRBV5-8, the J call TRBJ1-1; D not resolved. CDR1 is SGHTS and CDR2 is YDEGEE in the germline V gene. V dropped 1 base and J dropped 1 base, with 8 bases sitting between them. There are 14 residues in the CDR3.